This record looks at one T cell receptor (beta chain) sequence and its context. The specificity of this receptor is unknown. The sample holds no much larger clone one base away, and base qualities are not on file. Deletion took 0 bases off V and 5 bases off J, with a span of 7 bases between the germline ends. The CDR3 has 13 amino acids, counting the end cysteine and phenylalanine. Left in the record is the CDR3 DNA by itself, 39 bases read in frame from the first base. The CDR1 and CDR2 encoded by the germline V gene (reference sequence) are GTSNPN and SVGIG. The sample belongs to a study of control samples from healthy donors and cancer patients (dated by TCRdb to 2018 to 2021). Library preparation used the immunoSEQ multiplex PCR assay. This is the immuneACCESS table as TCRdb keeps it, with only in-frame sequences that have V and J called. A part of the clones is gone; compared with another copy, unresolved V genes explain less than half, and the rest is unexplained. This sample lists about 86,000 clones; around nine tenths were detected once. The leading ten clones occupy roughly a tenth of the sample.

The source is a woman aged 45-65 years with colorectal cancer. The chain couples TRBV30 to TRBJ1-4; the D gene assignment is ambiguous. The sample consisted of PBMCs. The CDR3 has the sequence CAWSVRKNEKLFF. In nucleotide form, the sequence is TGTGCCTGGAGTGTACGGAAAAATGAAAAACTGTTTTTT.